One and the same sample provided the 10 T cell receptor beta chains below, sequenced in a study of T cell changes during pregnancy in multiple sclerosis. Only in-frame clones appear in the TCRdb table, and some are missing; sequencing was by immunoSEQ multiplex PCR. Of around 70,000 clones in the sample, around 92% were seen once. This sample comprised peripheral blood, obtained before pregnancy. The receptor source for this set is a female donor with multiple sclerosis, enrolled in a pregnancy study.

As DNA, the CDR3 is TGTGCCAGCAGTTTCGGGGGTACCTACGAGCAGTACTTC. Residues: CASSFGGTYEQYF. The chain links TRBV27 to TRBJ2-7; D perhaps matches TRBD2 (6 bases). The length of the CDR3 is 13 residues. Between the trimmed V and J ends, which lost 3 bases and 2 bases, there was a span of 8 bases. Germline CDR1 MNHEY, CDR2 SMNVEV (reference sequence).

The chain has TRBV19 and TRBJ2-1, with D maybe TRBD1 (6 bases). There are 14 residues in the CDR3. Germline V gene data show CDR1 as LNHDA and CDR2 as SQIVND (reference sequence). Deletions cut 4 bases from V and 0 bases from J, with 7 bases between. The CDR3 protein is CASSTGVSYNEQFF. CDR3 bases: TGTGCCAGTAGTACAGGGGTCTCCTACAATGAGCAGTTCTTC. The whole variable domain, filled in from reference TRBV19 and TRBJ2-1, reads DGGITQSPKYLFRKEGQNVTLSCEQNLNHDAMYWYRQDPGQGLRLIYYSQIVNDFQKGDIAEGYSVSREKKESFPLTVTSAQKNPTAFYLCASSTGVSYNEQFFGPGTRLTVL.

Written as DNA, the CDR3 is TGTGCCAGCAGCTTAGTTAGGCGGGAAGCTTACAATGAGCAGTTCTTC. Amino acid sequence: CASSLVRREAYNEQFF. V gene TRBV13 combines with J gene TRBJ2-1; D may be TRBD2 (6 bases). Trimming cost V 1 base and J 4 bases, with 14 bases left between them. From germline, CDR1 is PRHDT and CDR2 FYEKMQ (reference sequence). The CDR3 spans 16 residues.

For the CDR3, the DNA is TGTGCCAGCAGCGTAGACAGGGGAGGCGGGGAGCTGTTTTTT. Translated, it gives CASSVDRGGGELFF. V usage is TRBV9 and J usage is TRBJ2-2, with D possibly matching TRBD1 (7 bases). This CDR3 is 14 amino acids long. V was trimmed by 0 bases and J by 7 bases, leaving 10 bases between them. Germline V gene data show CDR1 as SGDLS and CDR2 as YYNGEE.

J is TRBJ2-1 and V is TRBV11-2; a possible D gene is TRBD1 (6 bases). Germline assignment: CDR1 SGHAT and CDR2 FQNNGV. Trimming shortened V by 5 bases and J by 4 bases, and 18 bases separated the two germline ends. This CDR3 has 16 residues. Here the CDR3 reads CASSRLTGLVYNEQFF. The CDR3 bases are TGTGCCAGCAGCAGACTAACAGGGTTGGTGTACAATGAGCAGTTCTTC.

This clone appeared a few times. The chain links TRBV14 to TRBJ1-1; D is unresolved. The CDR3 is made up of 13 amino acids. Germline values: CDR1 SGHDN, CDR2 FVKESK. Trimming left V 4 bases short and J 0 bases short, with 6 bases between. CDR3 sequence reads: CASSPTLNTEAFF. CDR3 nucleotides: TGTGCCAGCAGCCCCACATTGAACACTGAAGCTTTCTTT.

This chain uses TRBV11-2 with TRBJ2-7; D possibly corresponds to TRBD1 (6 bases). Trimming removed 3 bases at V and 3 bases at J, with 12 bases between. Germline V gives CDR1 SGHAT, CDR2 FQNNGV. The CDR3 spans 14 residues. The CDR3, as DNA: TGTGCCAGCAGCTTCGGGCAAGGGGGCTACGAGCAGTACTTC. Its protein product is CASSFGQGGYEQYF.

J is TRBJ2-3 and V is TRBV29-1; 9 bases line up with TRBD2. The CDR3 loop spans 13 amino acids. Per the germline V gene, CDR1 is SQVTM and CDR2 is ANQGSEA. V lost 5 bases to trimming and J lost 0 bases; unmatched junction nucleotides: 0. CDR3 nucleotide sequence: TGCAGCGTTCTAGCGGGAAGCACAGATACGCAGTATTTT. Its protein is CSVLAGSTDTQYF.

J is TRBJ2-7 and V is TRBV28, with 9 bases that match TRBD1. With V trimmed by 3 bases and J by 4 bases, 1 base remained unmatched. This CDR3 contains 13 residues. The germline CDR1 and CDR2 sequences are MDHEN and SYDVKM. As DNA, the CDR3 is TGTGCCAGCAGTTTGACAGGGGGTTACGAGCAGTACTTC. This gives the protein CASSLTGGYEQYF.

The chain joins TRBV7-3 to TRBJ2-1; 7 nucleotides line up with TRBD2. The CDR3 is 15 amino acids. The V gene's germline CDR1 is SGHTA and CDR2 FQGTGA. The V gene end was trimmed by 6 bases and the J gene end by 5 bases; junction bases not matched to a gene: 10. For the CDR3, the DNA is TGTGCCAGCAGAACCCGGGAGGACCCGAACAATGAGCAGTTCTTC. Translated, it gives CASRTREDPNNEQFF.